This T cell receptor (beta chain) stems from a study of esophageal squamous cell carcinoma under preoperative chemotherapy. Study-wide results and caveats: Post-treatment tumor-infiltrating lymphocytes appeared partly derived from peripheral T cells migrating into the tumor. After paclitaxel-nedaplatin, abundant clones were more likely to contract than amplify.

Documented time point: after preoperative PTX-NDP chemotherapy. Patients received paclitaxel-nedaplatin as preoperative chemotherapy before surgery. TCRdb re-called the PCR reads with MiXCR, one entry per CDR3 protein. The table lists tens of thousands of distinct CDR3 sequences, 52% of them singletons. This clonotype was detected many times. As yet, its antigen is unknown. Unmatched junction bases numbered 6, after V lost 1 base and J lost 1 base. This CDR3 has 16 residues. CDR1 SGHAT and CDR2 FQDESV come from the germline V gene (reference sequence). The sequence came from a human donor with esophageal squamous cell carcinoma. The donor label of this sample is uncertain. This chain links TRBV11-1 with TRBJ2-5, with TRBD1 identical over 7 bases. Sampling was conducted from a patient given preoperative chemotherapy. Here the CDR3 DNA reads TGTGCCAGCAGCTTAGGGGACAGATCTACCCAAGAGACCCAGTACTTC. Translated, it gives CASSLGDRSTQETQYF.